This T cell receptor (beta chain) was documented in a study of blood T cell repertoires in COVID-19. Study at large: The study drew acute and convalescent COVID-19 samples from the United States, Italy and Spain. Nucleic acid was either cDNA or gDNA, and it came from T cells, B-cell-depleted T cells, or PBMCs.

This clone was seen a single time. Trimming cost V 2 bases and J 5 bases, with 7 bases left between them. CDR3 length: 13 residues. The authors' processing: How many nucleated cells were present was estimated from reference gene primer amplification. The protocol was immunoSEQ multiplex PCR, while the TCRdb copy is restricted to in-frame clones and leaves out a portion. That table gives V, J and clone size, and the DNA gave D and trimming. Of about 97,000 clones listed, roughly 80% are singletons. The receptor's source is a man in his sixties with active or convalescent COVID-19. The sequenced sample consisted of peripheral blood. The genes are TRBV12-3 or TRBV12-4 and TRBJ1-5, with D maybe TRBD1 (5 bases). CDR3 loop: CASSLQGYQPQHF. In DNA, the CDR3 is TGTGCCAGCAGTTTACAGGGCTATCAGCCCCAGCATTTT.